Sequencing of this T cell receptor (beta chain) was carried out in a study of T cell changes during pregnancy in multiple sclerosis. The CDR3 runs 13 residues. The germline V gene has CDR1 MNHNS and CDR2 SASEGT. The ends were cut back, 6 bases at V and 3 bases at J, with 12 bases in the middle. Assay: immunoSEQ multiplex PCR; the TCRdb copy retains only in-frame clones and omits some. The table includes 70,000 or so clones, about nine tenths detected once. The chain recombines TRBV6-1 with TRBJ2-7; no clear D gene. The sequencing here drew on peripheral blood, taken in the third trimester of pregnancy. The clonotype originates from a female donor with multiple sclerosis, enrolled in a pregnancy study. The CDR3 bases are TGTGCCAGCAGGGAGTCGAACTTCTACGAGCAGTACTTC. Translation gives CASRESNFYEQYF.